This is a list of T cell receptor beta chains from one sample in a study of blood T cell repertoires in COVID-19. This table comes from immunoSEQ multiplex PCR, and its TCRdb copy is limited to in-frame clones, with some not included. The table has 120,000 or so clones, 85% to 90% seen once. Material for sequencing was peripheral blood. The source is a man between 50 and 59 years old with acute or convalescent COVID-19. Each CDR3 is given with its conserved first and last residue. Fields, in order: J gene, clone size, CDR3 length, D gene, V gene, CDR3 protein, CDR3 DNA. A D gene is named only where the DNA matches it firmly. The size field is filled for only some rows; it gives once, few, many or a size class.

TRBJ2-7 | once | 14 | TRBD1 | TRBV11-3 | CASSVAGTGYEQYF | TGTGCCAGCAGCGTAGCAGGGACAGGCTACGAGCAGTACTTC
TRBJ2-2 | . | 19 | . | TRBV12-1 | CASSFCRPRRGRNTGELFF | TGTGCCAGCAGCTTTTGCCGGCCAAGGCGCGGGAGGAACACCGGGGAGCTGTTTTTT
TRBJ2-7 | . | 13 | TRBD2 | TRBV12-3/TRBV12-4 | CASSLTSGYEQYF | TGTGCCAGCAGTTTGACTAGCGGGTACGAGCAGTACTTC
TRBJ2-3 | . | 15 | . | TRBV7-9 | CASSSGVSNTDTQYF | TGTGCCAGCAGCTCCGGGGTATCGAACACAGATACGCAGTATTTT
TRBJ1-3 | . | 13 | . | TRBV7-9 | CASQSGGGNTIYF | TGTGCCAGCCAGTCGGGGGGCGGAAACACCATATATTTT
TRBJ2-7 | . | 15 | . | TRBV9 | CASSVAAGGPYEQYF | TGTGCCAGCAGCGTAGCGGCAGGGGGGCCCTACGAGCAGTACTTC
TRBJ2-2 | . | 16 | TRBD1 | TRBV4-3 | CASSQGRTGITGELFF | TGCGCCAGCAGCCAAGGAAGGACAGGGATCACCGGGGAGCTGTTTTTT
TRBJ2-7 | once | 14 | TRBD1 | TRBV14 | CASSQRQGSGEQYF | TGTGCCAGCAGCCAGAGACAGGGATCGGGGGAGCAGTACTTC
TRBJ2-1 | . | 17 | TRBD2 | TRBV7-2 | CASSPRPTSGVYNEQFF | TGTGCCAGCAGCCCTAGGCCTACTAGCGGAGTATACAATGAGCAGTTCTTC
TRBJ1-5 | . | 17 | . | TRBV15 | CATSRDNPGASNQPQHF | TGTGCCACCAGCAGAGATAATCCAGGGGCCAGCAATCAGCCCCAGCATTTT
TRBJ1-2 | . | 15 | TRBD1 | TRBV25-1 | CASSDHGTANYGYTF | TGTGCCAGCAGTGACCACGGGACAGCTAACTATGGCTACACCTTC
TRBJ1-2 | once | 14 | TRBD1 | TRBV11-3 | CASSFTGTGNGYTF | TGTGCCAGCAGCTTCACCGGGACAGGGAATGGCTACACCTTC
TRBJ1-1 | . | 14 | TRBD1 | TRBV5-1 | CASSKAGGNTEAFF | TGCGCCAGCAGCAAAGCAGGGGGGAACACTGAAGCTTTCTTT
TRBJ2-1 | . | 16 | TRBD2 | TRBV6-2/TRBV6-3 | CASSDRLAGNYNEQFF | TGTGCCAGCAGTGACCGACTAGCGGGCAACTACAATGAGCAGTTCTTC
TRBJ2-7 | . | 18 | TRBD1 | TRBV6-2/TRBV6-3 | CASSYGRGPPRNSYEQYF | TGTGCCAGCAGTTACGGCAGGGGGCCCCCACGAAATTCCTACGAGCAGTACTTC
TRBJ2-1 | . | 15 | TRBD1 | TRBV19 | CASSMRDRANNEQFF | TGTGCCAGTAGTATGAGGGACAGGGCCAACAATGAGCAGTTCTTC
TRBJ2-7 | once | 14 | . | TRBV5-1 | CASSLIQGSYEQYF | TGCGCCAGCAGCTTGATACAGGGCTCCTACGAGCAGTACTTC
TRBJ1-6 | . | 15 | . | TRBV27 | CASSSPREYNSPLHF | TGTGCCAGCAGTTCCCCGCGGGAGTATAATTCACCCCTCCACTTT
TRBJ1-2 | . | 14 | TRBD1 | TRBV2 | CASSYLPGQGGYTF | TGTGCCAGCAGTTATCTCCCAGGACAGGGTGGCTACACCTTC
TRBJ1-3 | . | 17 | TRBD1 | TRBV15 | CATSRDLDRVSGNTIYF | TGTGCCACCAGCAGAGATCTCGACAGGGTCTCTGGAAACACCATATATTTT
TRBJ2-2 | . | 17 | . | TRBV7-8 | CASSFYRTGVGTGELFF | TGTGCCAGCAGCTTTTATAGAACGGGAGTGGGAACCGGGGAGCTGTTTTTT
TRBJ2-1 | . | 16 | TRBD2 | TRBV7-9 | CASSLRGAGAYNEQFF | TGTGCCAGCAGCTTAAGAGGGGCGGGAGCCTACAATGAGCAGTTCTTC
TRBJ2-5 | . | 15 | TRBD1 | TRBV5-1 | CASSTGQGRLETQYF | TGCGCCAGCAGCACCGGACAGGGTCGGTTGGAGACCCAGTACTTC
TRBJ1-6 | . | 14 | . | TRBV27 | CASRITTENSPLHF | TGTGCCAGCAGGATAACGACAGAAAATTCACCCCTCCACTTT
TRBJ1-2 | . | 18 | . | TRBV21-1 | CASSKGRQKKIKNYGYTF | TGTGCCAGCAGCAAAGGCAGGCAGAAGAAGATTAAAAACTATGGCTACACCTTC
TRBJ2-1 | once | 14 | . | TRBV18 | CASSPEGLWNEQFF | TGTGCCAGCTCACCAGAAGGACTTTGGAATGAGCAGTTCTTC
TRBJ2-3 | . | 14 | . | TRBV7-2 | CASKTSASTDTQYF | TGTGCCAGCAAGACAAGTGCTAGCACAGATACGCAGTATTTT
TRBJ1-1 | . | 15 | TRBD1 | TRBV10-3 | CAISTPGQGNTEAFF | TGTGCCATCAGTACCCCGGGACAGGGGAACACTGAAGCTTTCTTT
TRBJ2-1 | . | 13 | TRBD1 | TRBV6-5 | CASRQGARNEQFF | TGTGCCAGCAGACAGGGGGCTCGAAATGAGCAGTTCTTC
TRBJ2-5 | . | 16 | . | TRBV7-9 | CASSLFRSEGGETQYF | TGTGCCAGCAGCTTATTTCGTAGTGAGGGAGGAGAGACCCAGTACTTC
TRBJ1-6 | . | 18 | . | TRBV21-1 | CASSKVGRGLDSNSPLHF | TGTGCCAGCAGCAAAGTGGGGCGGGGCCTCGACTCTAATTCACCCCTCCACTTT
TRBJ2-1 | once | 14 | TRBD2 | TRBV7-8 | CAGGRGGRDGEQFF | TGTGCCGGGGGGAGAGGCGGGAGGGACGGTGAGCAGTTCTTC
TRBJ2-1 | once | 15 | TRBD2 | TRBV6-4 | CASSDSGGRHNEQFF | TGTGCCAGCAGTGACAGTGGCGGGAGGCACAATGAGCAGTTCTTC
TRBJ1-1 | . | 17 | . | TRBV19 | CASSYRSIGGGITEAFF | TGTGCCAGTAGTTACCGAAGTATAGGCGGGGGGATCACTGAAGCTTTCTTT
TRBJ1-2 | . | 15 | . | TRBV5-1 | CASSAGPAGVYGYTF | TGCGCCAGCAGCGCGGGACCTGCTGGGGTTTATGGCTACACCTTC
TRBJ2-5 | . | 10 | . | TRBV20-1 | CSAERETQYF | TGCAGTGCAGAGCGAGAGACCCAGTACTTC
TRBJ1-2 | . | 15 | . | TRBV2 | CASSERGSPDYGYTF | TGTGCCAGCAGTGAAAGAGGGTCGCCGGACTATGGCTACACCTTC
TRBJ1-2 | . | 15 | . | TRBV4-3 | CASSQERRFGYGYTF | TGCGCCAGCAGCCAAGAGCGGAGGTTCGGGTATGGCTACACCTTC
TRBJ1-5 | once | 15 | . | TRBV12-5 | CASGLVRGGNQPQHF | TGTGCTAGTGGTTTGGTACGGGGAGGGAATCAGCCCCAGCATTTT
TRBJ2-2 | . | 17 | TRBD2 | TRBV5-6 | CASSLLGAGGNTGELFF | TGTGCCAGCAGCTTGTTAGGAGCGGGAGGGAACACCGGGGAGCTGTTTTTT
TRBJ2-5 | . | 17 | TRBD2 | TRBV2 | CASSEEGLAGTRETQYF | TGTGCCAGCAGTGAAGAGGGACTAGCGGGAACGAGGGAGACCCAGTACTTC
TRBJ1-1 | . | 14 | TRBD1 | TRBV19 | CASSSDRYNTEAFF | TGTGCCAGTAGTTCGGACAGGTATAACACTGAAGCTTTCTTT
TRBJ2-3 | . | 14 | . | TRBV11-3 | CASSLGASSDTQYF | TGTGCCAGCAGCTTAGGTGCTAGCTCGGATACGCAGTATTTT
TRBJ1-2 | . | 16 | TRBD1 | TRBV3-1/TRBV3-2 | CASSLLGGGSTYGYTF | TGTGCCAGCAGCCTCCTAGGGGGCGGCAGCACCTATGGCTACACCTTC
TRBJ1-4 | . | 16 | TRBD1 | TRBV19 | CASSSGQGPTNEKLFF | TGTGCCAGTAGTAGCGGACAGGGCCCAACTAATGAAAAACTGTTTTTT
TRBJ1-5 | . | 15 | TRBD1 | TRBV2 | CASSPTGVSNQPQHF | TGTGCCAGCAGCCCGACAGGGGTTAGCAATCAGCCCCAGCATTTT
TRBJ2-5 | . | 17 | TRBD2 | TRBV7-2 | CASSLVGPAGGRKTQYF | TGTGCCAGCAGCTTAGTGGGTCCAGCGGGAGGGCGGAAGACCCAGTACTTC
TRBJ2-7 | . | 13 | TRBD2 | TRBV24-1 | CATSDGGVPLMYF | TGTGCCACCAGTGATGGGGGGGTCCCCTTAATGTACTTC
TRBJ1-5 | . | 15 | . | TRBV6-5 | CASSYSNRGNQPQHF | TGTGCCAGCAGTTACTCGAACAGAGGGAATCAGCCCCAGCATTTT
TRBJ2-1 | . | 17 | TRBD1 | TRBV11-2 | CASSLRQGTGLSDEQFF | TGTGCCAGCAGCCTCCGACAGGGAACGGGTCTCTCCGATGAGCAGTTCTTC
TRBJ1-5 | once | 18 | . | TRBV24-1 | CATSDPKSGKGRDQPQHF | TGTGCCACCAGTGACCCGAAGTCAGGGAAGGGTCGTGATCAGCCCCAGCATTTT
TRBJ1-5 | . | 13 | . | TRBV30 | CAWSGSSNQPQHF | TGTGCCTGGAGTGGGAGCAGCAATCAGCCCCAGCATTTT
TRBJ1-4 | . | 15 | . | TRBV19 | CASSLSRGTNEKLFF | TGTGCCAGTAGTCTGTCCCGAGGGACTAATGAAAAACTGTTTTTT
TRBJ2-2 | . | 12 | . | TRBV6-5 | CATWRSDGELFF | TGTGCCACCTGGAGGTCGGACGGGGAGCTGTTTTTT
TRBJ1-5 | . | 12 | TRBD1 | TRBV19 | CASKGGSQPQHF | TGTGCCAGCAAAGGGGGCAGTCAGCCCCAGCATTTT
TRBJ2-7 | . | 16 | TRBD1 | TRBV18 | CASSTGAQTTSNEQYF | TGTGCCAGCTCAACAGGGGCACAAACCACCTCGAACGAGCAGTACTTC
TRBJ2-3 | . | 14 | TRBD2 | TRBV5-1 | CASSLEGGTDTQYF | TGCGCCAGCAGCTTGGAGGGAGGGACAGATACGCAGTATTTT
TRBJ2-1 | once | 14 | TRBD2 | TRBV19 | CASSTGLLRDEQFF | TGTGCCAGTAGTACGGGACTACTCAGGGATGAGCAGTTCTTC
TRBJ2-1 | . | 15 | TRBD2 | TRBV19 | CASNTPSGWGNEQFF | TGTGCCAGTAATACCCCTAGCGGTTGGGGTAATGAGCAGTTCTTC
TRBJ2-1 | . | 15 | TRBD1 | TRBV10-3 | CAISSVDRGRDEQFF | TGTGCCATCAGTTCAGTCGACAGGGGTCGGGATGAGCAGTTCTTC